The 8 T cell receptor beta chains presented below share a single source sample, sequenced in a study of OX40 agonist ivuxolimab in advanced cancers. Libraries were built with the immunoSEQ multiplex PCR assay. TCRdb stores this immuneACCESS table with in-frame sequences only. Part of the clones is absent; in the studies checked, under half of the shortfall reflects unresolved V genes, and no reason is known for the rest. For this sample there are more than 55,000 clones; under 90% appear just once. The ten largest clones add up to roughly 6.1% of the sample. This specimen consisted of CD4+ or CD8+ T cells sorted from blood, obtained in a trial of the OX40 agonist ivuxolimab. The receptors come from an adult with an advanced solid tumor such as melanoma, head and neck, liver or kidney cancer.

This chain connects TRBV7-8 to TRBJ2-1; TRBD2 aligns across 9 bases. The CDR3 consists of 15 residues. The junction had 7 bases not matched to a gene; V was cut back by 1 base and J by 9 bases. Germline V gene lookup returns CDR1 SGHVS and CDR2 FQNEAQ. The CDR3, as DNA: TGTGCCAGCAGCTTAGTAAGTAGCGGGAGAACTGAGCAGTTCTTC. This gives the protein CASSLVSSGRTEQFF.

V and J are TRBV6-5 and TRBJ1-1, with D perhaps matching TRBD1 (5 bases). The V and J ends lost 6 bases and 0 bases respectively, with 8 bases between them. Germline V CDR1 and CDR2: MNHEY, SVGAGI. The CDR3 contains 13 residues. CDR3 nucleotides: TGTGCCAGCAGGGGGGGGATGAACACTGAAGCTTTCTTT. Amino acid sequence: CASRGGMNTEAFF.

V gene TRBV19 combines with J gene TRBJ1-5, with D possibly matching TRBD1 (5 bases). CDR3 length: 15 residues. V lost 10 bases to trimming and J lost 0 bases, with 16 bases between them. From germline, CDR1 is LNHDA and CDR2 SQIVND (reference sequence). For the CDR3, the DNA is TGTGCCATCGCGGACGGGACTTATAGCAATCAGCCCCAGCATTTT. This codes for CAIADGTYSNQPQHF.

V usage is TRBV19 and J usage is TRBJ2-4; 8 nucleotides agree with TRBD1. Germline loops: CDR1 LNHDA, CDR2 SQIVND (reference sequence). With V trimmed by 6 bases and J by 1 base, 14 bases remained unmatched. This CDR3 region has 18 residues. CDR3 coding DNA: TGTGCCAGTAGGAGACAGGGGCCCTCGCTGGGGGCCAAAAACATTCAGTACTTC. This sequence encodes CASRRQGPSLGAKNIQYF.

The gene calls are TRBV5-1 and TRBJ2-5; a weak D match, TRBD1 (6 bases). The CDR3 length is 14 residues. V shed 4 bases and J shed 3 bases, with 13 bases lying between them. Per the germline V gene, CDR1 is SGHRS and CDR2 is YFSETQ. CDR3 amino acids: CASSREQGKETQYF. CDR3 nucleotides: TGCGCCAGCAGCAGGGAACAGGGAAAAGAGACCCAGTACTTC. The full variable domain, rest sourced from reference TRBV5-1 and TRBJ2-5, is KAGVTQTPRYLIKTRGQQVTLSCSPISGHRSVSWYQQTPGQGLQFLFEYFSETQRNKGNFPGRFSGRQFSNSRSEMNVSTLELGDSALYLCASSREQGKETQYFGPGTRLLVL.

This chain links TRBV9 with TRBJ2-7; tentatively, D is TRBD1 or TRBD2 (5 bases each). This CDR3 comprises 15 residues. V dropped 0 bases and J dropped 1 base, with 11 bases sitting between them. Germline CDR1 SGDLS, CDR2 YYNGEE. In DNA form, the CDR3 reads TGTGCCAGCAGCGTAGGAGGGGACCCATCCTACGAGCAGTACTTC. This encodes CASSVGGDPSYEQYF.

This clone appeared once. In DNA, the CDR3 is TGTGCCAGCAGCGGTTCTAACTCGGCCCCCTTCACAGATACGCAGTATTTT. It yields the protein CASSGSNSAPFTDTQYF. This rearrangement joins TRBV11-3 to TRBJ2-3; D is unresolved. V dropped 5 bases and J dropped 2 bases, with 20 bases sitting between them. The germline CDR1 and CDR2 sequences are SGHNT and YENEEA. The CDR3 runs 17 residues.

The CDR3 loop reads CASSRGQKPGYTF. The CDR3 region has the DNA TGCGCCAGCAGCCGGGGTCAAAAGCCCGGCTACACCTTC. The chain employs TRBV5-1 and TRBJ1-2; D is undetermined. Trimming took 4 bases from V and 8 from J, leaving 15 bases between them. Germline V CDR1 and CDR2: SGHRS, YFSETQ. CDR3 length equals 13 residues.